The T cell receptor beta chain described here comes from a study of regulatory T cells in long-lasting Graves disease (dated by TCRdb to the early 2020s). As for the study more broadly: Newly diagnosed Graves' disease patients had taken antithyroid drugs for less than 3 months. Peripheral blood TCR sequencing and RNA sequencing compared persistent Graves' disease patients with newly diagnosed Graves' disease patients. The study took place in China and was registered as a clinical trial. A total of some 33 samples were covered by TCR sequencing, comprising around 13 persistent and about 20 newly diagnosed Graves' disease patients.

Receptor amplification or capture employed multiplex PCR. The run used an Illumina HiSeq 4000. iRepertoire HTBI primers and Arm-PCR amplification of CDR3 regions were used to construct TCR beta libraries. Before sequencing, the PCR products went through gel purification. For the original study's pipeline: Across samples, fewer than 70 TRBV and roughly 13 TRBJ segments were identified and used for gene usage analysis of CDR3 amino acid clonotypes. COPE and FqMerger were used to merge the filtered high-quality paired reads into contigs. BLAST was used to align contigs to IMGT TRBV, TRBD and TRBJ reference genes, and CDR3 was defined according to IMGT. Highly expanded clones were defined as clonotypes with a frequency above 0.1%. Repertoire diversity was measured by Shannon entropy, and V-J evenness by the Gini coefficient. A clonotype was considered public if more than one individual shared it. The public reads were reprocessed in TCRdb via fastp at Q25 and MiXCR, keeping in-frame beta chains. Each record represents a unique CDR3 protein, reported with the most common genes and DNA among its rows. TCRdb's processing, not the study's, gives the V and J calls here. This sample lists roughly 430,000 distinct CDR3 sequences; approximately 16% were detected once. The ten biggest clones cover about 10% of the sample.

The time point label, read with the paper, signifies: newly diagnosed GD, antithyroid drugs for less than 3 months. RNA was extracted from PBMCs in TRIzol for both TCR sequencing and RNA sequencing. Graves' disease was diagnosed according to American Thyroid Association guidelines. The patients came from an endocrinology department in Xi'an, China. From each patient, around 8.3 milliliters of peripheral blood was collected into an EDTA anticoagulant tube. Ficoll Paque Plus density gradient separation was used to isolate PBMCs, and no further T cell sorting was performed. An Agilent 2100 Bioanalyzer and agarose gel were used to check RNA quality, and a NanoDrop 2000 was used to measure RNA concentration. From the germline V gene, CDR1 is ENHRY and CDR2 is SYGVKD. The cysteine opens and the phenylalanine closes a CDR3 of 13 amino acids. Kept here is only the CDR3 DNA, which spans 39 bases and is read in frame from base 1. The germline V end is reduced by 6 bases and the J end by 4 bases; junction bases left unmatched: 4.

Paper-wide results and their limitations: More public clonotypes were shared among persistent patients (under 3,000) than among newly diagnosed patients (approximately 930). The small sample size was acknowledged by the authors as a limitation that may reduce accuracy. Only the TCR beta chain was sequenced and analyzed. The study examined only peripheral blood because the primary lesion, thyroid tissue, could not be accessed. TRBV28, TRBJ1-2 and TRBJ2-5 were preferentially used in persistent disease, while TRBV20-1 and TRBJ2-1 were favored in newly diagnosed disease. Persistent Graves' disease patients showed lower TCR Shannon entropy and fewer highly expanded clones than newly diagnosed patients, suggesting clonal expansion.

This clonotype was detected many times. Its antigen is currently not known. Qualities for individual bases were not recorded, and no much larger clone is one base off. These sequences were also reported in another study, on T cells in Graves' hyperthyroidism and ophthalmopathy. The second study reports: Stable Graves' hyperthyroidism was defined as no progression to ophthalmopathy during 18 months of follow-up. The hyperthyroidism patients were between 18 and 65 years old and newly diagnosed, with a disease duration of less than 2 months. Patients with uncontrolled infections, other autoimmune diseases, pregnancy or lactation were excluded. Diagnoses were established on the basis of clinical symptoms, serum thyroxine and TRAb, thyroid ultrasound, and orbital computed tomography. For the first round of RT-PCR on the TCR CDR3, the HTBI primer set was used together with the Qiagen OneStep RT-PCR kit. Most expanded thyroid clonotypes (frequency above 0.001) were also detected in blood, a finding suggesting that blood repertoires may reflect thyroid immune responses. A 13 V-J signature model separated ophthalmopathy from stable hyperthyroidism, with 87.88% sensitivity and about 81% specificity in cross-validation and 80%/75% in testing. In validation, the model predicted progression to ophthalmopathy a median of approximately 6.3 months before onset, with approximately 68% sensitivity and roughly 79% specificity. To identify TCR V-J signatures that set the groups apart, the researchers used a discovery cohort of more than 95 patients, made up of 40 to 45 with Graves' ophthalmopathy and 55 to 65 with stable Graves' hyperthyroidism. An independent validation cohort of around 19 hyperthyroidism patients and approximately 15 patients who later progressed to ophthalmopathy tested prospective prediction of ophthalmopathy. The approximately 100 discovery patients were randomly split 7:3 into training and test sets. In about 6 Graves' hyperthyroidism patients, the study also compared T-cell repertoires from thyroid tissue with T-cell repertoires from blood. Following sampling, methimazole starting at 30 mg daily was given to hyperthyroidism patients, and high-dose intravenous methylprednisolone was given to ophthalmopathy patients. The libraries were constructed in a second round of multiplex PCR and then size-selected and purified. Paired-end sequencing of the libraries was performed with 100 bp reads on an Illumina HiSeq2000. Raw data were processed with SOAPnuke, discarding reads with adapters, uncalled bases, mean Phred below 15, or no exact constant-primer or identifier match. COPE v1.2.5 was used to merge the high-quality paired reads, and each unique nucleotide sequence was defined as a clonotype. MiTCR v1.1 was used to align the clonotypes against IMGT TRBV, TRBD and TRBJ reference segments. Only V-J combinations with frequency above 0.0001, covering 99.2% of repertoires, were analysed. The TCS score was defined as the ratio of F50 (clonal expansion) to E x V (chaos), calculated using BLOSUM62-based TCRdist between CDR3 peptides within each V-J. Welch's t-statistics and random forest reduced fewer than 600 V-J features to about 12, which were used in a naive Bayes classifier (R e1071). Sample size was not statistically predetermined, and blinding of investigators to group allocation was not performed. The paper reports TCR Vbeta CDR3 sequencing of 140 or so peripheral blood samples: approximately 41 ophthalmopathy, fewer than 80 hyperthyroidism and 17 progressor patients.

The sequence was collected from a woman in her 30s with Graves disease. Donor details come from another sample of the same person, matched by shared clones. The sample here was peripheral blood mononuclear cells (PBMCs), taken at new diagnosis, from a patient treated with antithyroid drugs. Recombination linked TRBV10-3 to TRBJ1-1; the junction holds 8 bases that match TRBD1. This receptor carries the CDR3 CAIRDRVATEAFF. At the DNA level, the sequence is TGTGCCATCAGGGACAGGGTGGCCACTGAAGCTTTCTTT.